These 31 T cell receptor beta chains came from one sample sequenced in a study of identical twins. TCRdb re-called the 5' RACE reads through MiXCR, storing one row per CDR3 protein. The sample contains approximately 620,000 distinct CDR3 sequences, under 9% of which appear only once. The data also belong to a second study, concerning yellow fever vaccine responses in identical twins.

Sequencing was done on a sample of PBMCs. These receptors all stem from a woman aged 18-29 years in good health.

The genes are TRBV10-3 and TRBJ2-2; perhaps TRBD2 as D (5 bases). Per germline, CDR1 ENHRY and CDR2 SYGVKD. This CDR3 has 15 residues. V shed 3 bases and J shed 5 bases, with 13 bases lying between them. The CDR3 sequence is CAISEEGIVTGELFF. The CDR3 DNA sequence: TGTGCCATCAGTGAAGAGGGAATCGTAACCGGGGAGCTGTTTTTT.

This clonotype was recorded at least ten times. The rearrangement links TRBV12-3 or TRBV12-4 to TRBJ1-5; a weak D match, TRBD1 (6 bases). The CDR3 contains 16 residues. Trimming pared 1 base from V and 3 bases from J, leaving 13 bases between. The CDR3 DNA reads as TGTGCCAGCAGTTTAGTGTCAGGGGACTCCAATCAGCCCCAGCATTTT. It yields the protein CASSLVSGDSNQPQHF.

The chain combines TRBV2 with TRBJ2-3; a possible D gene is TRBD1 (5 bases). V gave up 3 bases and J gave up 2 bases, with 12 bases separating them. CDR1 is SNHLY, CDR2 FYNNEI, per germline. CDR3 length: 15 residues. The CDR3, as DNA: TGTGCCAGCAGTGAGCACAGGCCCCCCACAGATACGCAGTATTTT. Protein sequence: CASSEHRPPTDTQYF.

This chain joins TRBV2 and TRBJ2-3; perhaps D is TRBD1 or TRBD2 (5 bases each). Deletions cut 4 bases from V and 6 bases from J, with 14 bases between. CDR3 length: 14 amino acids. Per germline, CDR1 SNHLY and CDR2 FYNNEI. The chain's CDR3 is CASSGGTDGDTQYF. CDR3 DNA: TGTGCCAGCAGTGGAGGGACCGATGGGGATACGCAGTATTTT.

In nucleotides, the CDR3 is TGTGCCAGCAGACTATCGGGGGAGCTGTTTTTT. This codes for CASRLSGELFF. This rearrangement joins TRBV28 to TRBJ2-2; unclear D gene. CDR1 and CDR2 from the germline V gene are MDHEN and SYDVKM. Deletions cut 6 bases from V and 8 bases from J, with 7 bases between. The CDR3 is made up of 11 amino acids.

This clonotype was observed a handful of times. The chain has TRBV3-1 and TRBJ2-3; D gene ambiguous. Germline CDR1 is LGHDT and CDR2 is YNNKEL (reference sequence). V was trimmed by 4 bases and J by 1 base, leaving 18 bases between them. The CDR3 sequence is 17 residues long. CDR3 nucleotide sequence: TGTGCCAGCAGCCTTACGACCGGCGGCTTAGGCACAGATACGCAGTATTTT. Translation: CASSLTTGGLGTDTQYF.

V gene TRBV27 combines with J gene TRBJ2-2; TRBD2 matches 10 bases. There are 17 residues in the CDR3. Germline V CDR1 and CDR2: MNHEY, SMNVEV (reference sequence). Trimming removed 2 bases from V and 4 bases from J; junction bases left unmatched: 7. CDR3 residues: CASSLGGAGGPTGELFF. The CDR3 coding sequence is TGTGCCAGCAGTTTAGGGGGAGCGGGGGGGCCCACCGGGGAGCTGTTTTTT.

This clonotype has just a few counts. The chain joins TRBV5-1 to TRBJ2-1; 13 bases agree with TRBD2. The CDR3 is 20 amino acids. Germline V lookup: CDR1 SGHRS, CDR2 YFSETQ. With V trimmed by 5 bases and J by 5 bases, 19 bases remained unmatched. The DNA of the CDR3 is TGCGCCAGCAGACTTCCCCCCACATCGACTAGCGGGAGGATAAACAATGAGCAGTTCTTC. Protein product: CASRLPPTSTSGRINNEQFF.

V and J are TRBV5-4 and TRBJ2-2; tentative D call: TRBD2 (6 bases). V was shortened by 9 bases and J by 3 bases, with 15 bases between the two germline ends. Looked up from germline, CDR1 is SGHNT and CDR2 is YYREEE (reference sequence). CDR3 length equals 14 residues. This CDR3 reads CATSSSGDTGELFF. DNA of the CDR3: TGTGCCACCTCGTCTTCGGGGGACACCGGGGAGCTGTTTTTT.

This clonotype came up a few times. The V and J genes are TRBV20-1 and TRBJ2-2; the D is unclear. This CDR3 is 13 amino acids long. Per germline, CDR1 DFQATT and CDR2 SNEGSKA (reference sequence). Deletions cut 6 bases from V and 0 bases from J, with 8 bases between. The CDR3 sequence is CSADDANTGELFF. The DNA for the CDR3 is TGCAGTGCAGACGACGCGAACACCGGGGAGCTGTTTTTT.

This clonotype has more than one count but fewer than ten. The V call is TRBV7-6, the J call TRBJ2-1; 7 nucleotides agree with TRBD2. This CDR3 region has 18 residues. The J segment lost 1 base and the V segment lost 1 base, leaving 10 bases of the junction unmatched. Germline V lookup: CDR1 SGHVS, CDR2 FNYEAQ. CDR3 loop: CASSLVLQRGPSYNEQFF. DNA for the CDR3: TGTGCCAGCAGCTTAGTGTTACAGCGGGGCCCTTCCTACAATGAGCAGTTCTTC.

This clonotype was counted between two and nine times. The CDR3 DNA sequence: TGCGCCAGCAGCTCAACCCCCGGGAGCGCCGGGGAGCTGTTTTTT. This translates into CASSSTPGSAGELFF. This chain links TRBV4-3 with TRBJ2-2; weak D call: TRBD2 (6 bases). The V end was cut by 5 bases, the J end by 6 bases, with 16 bases between. The V gene's germline CDR1 is LGHNA and CDR2 YSLEER. The length of the CDR3 is 15 residues.

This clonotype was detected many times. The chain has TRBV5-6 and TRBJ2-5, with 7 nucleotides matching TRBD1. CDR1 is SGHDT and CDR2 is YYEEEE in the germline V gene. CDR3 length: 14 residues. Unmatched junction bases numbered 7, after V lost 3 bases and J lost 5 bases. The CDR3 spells CASSSPTGFETQYF. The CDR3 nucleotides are TGTGCCAGCAGCTCCCCGACAGGGTTCGAGACCCAGTACTTC. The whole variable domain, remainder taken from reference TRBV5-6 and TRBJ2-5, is DAGVTQSPTHLIKTRGQQVTLRCSPKSGHDTVSWYQQALGQGPQFIFQYYEEEERQRGNFPDRFSGHQFPNYSSELNVNALLLGDSALYLCASSSPTGFETQYFGPGTRLLVL.

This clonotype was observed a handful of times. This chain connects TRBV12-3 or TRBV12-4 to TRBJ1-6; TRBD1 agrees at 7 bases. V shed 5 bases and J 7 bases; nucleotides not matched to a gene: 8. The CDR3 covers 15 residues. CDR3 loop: CASSQRGDRNSPLHF. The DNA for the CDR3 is TGTGCCAGCAGTCAAAGGGGGGACAGAAATTCACCCCTCCACTTT.

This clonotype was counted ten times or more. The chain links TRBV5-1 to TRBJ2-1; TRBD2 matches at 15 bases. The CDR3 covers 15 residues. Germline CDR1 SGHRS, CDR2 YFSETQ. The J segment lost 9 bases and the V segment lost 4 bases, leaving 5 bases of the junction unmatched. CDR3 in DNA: TGCGCCAGCAGCCAGGGACTAGCGGGAGGCGGTGAGCAGTTCTTC. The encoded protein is CASSQGLAGGGEQFF. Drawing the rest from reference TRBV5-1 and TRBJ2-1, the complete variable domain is KAGVTQTPRYLIKTRGQQVTLSCSPISGHRSVSWYQQTPGQGLQFLFEYFSETQRNKGNFPGRFSGRQFSNSRSEMNVSTLELGDSALYLCASSQGLAGGGEQFFGPGTRLTVL.

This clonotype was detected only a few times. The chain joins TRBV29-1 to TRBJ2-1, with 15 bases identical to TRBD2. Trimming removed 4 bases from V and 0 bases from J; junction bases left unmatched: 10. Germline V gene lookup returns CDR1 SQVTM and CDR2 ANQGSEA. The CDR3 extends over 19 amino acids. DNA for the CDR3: TGCAGCGTTGCAGGGACCGGGACTAGCGGGGGGAGCTCCTACAATGAGCAGTTCTTC. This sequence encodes CSVAGTGTSGGSSYNEQFF.

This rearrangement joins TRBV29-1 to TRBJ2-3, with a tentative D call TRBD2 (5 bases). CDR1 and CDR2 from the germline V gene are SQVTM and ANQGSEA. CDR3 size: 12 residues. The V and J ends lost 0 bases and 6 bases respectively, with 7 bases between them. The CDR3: CSVEERVDTQYF. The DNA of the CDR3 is TGCAGCGTTGAAGAGAGGGTGGATACGCAGTATTTT.

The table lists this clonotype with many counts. The CDR3 nucleotides are TGTGCCAGCAGTTTATCGGGGTTAGGTGAGCAGTTCTTC. This encodes CASSLSGLGEQFF. This rearrangement joins TRBV12-3 or TRBV12-4 to TRBJ2-1; TRBD2 might be the D (5 bases). Trimming removed 2 bases at V and 9 bases at J, with 11 bases between. The CDR3 has 13 amino acids.

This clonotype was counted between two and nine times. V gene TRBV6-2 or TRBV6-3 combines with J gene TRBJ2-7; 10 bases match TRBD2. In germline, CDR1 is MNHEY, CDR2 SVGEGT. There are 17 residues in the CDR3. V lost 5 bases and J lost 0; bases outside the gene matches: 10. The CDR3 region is CASSRSPRTSGSYEQYF. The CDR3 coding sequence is TGTGCCAGCAGTCGTAGCCCGAGGACTAGCGGCTCCTACGAGCAGTACTTC.

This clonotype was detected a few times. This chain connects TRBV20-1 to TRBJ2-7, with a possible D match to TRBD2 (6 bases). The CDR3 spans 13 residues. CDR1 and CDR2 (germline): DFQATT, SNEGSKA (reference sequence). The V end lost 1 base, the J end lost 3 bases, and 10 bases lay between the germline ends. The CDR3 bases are TGCAGTGCTAGAGCTAGCGACCTCTACGAGCAGTACTTC. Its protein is CSARASDLYEQYF.

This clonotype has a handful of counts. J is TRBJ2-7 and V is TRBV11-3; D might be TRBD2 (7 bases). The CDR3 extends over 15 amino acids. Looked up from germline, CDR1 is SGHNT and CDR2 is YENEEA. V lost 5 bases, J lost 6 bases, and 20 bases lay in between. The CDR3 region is CASSPRGGPLGEQYF. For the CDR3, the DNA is TGTGCCAGCAGCCCAAGGGGGGGGCCCCTCGGCGAGCAGTACTTC.

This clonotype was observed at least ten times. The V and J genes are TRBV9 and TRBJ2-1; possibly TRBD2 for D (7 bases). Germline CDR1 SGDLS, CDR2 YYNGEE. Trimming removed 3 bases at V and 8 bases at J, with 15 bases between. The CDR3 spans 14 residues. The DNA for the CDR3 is TGTGCCAGCAGCGGTGGCGGAGGGGGGGATGAGCAGTTCTTC. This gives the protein CASSGGGGGDEQFF.

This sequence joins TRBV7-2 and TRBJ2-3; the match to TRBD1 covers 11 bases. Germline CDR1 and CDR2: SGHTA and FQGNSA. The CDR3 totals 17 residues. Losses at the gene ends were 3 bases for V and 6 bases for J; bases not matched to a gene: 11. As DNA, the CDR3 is TGTGCCAGCAGCTTCCAGGACAGGGGGCGAGGGAGGGATACGCAGTATTTT. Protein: CASSFQDRGRGRDTQYF.

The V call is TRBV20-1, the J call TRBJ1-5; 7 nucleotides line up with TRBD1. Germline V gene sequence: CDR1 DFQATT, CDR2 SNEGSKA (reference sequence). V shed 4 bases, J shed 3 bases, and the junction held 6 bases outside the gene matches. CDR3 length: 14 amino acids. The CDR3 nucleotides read TGCAGTGCTATTAAGGACAGGTCCAATCAGCCCCAGCATTTT. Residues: CSAIKDRSNQPQHF.

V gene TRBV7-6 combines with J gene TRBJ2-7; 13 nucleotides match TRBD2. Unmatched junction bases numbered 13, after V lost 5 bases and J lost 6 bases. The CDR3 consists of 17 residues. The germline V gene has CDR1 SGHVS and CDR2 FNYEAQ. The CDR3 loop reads CASSLWTSGSQVSEQYF. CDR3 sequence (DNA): TGTGCCAGCAGCCTCTGGACTAGCGGGAGCCAAGTGTCCGAGCAGTACTTC.

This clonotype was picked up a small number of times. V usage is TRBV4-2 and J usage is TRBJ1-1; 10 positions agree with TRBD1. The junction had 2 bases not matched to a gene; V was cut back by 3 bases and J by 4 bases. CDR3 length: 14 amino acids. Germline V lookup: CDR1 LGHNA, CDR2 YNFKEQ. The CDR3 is CASSQRTGGTEAFF. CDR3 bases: TGTGCCAGCAGCCAGAGGACAGGGGGCACTGAAGCTTTCTTT.

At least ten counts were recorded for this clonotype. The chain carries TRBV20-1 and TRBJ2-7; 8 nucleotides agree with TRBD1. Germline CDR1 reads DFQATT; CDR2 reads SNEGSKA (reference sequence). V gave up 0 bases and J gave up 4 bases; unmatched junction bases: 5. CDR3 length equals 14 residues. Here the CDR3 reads CSARDRTGLYEQYF. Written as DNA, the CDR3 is TGCAGTGCTAGAGACCGGACAGGGCTTTACGAGCAGTACTTC.

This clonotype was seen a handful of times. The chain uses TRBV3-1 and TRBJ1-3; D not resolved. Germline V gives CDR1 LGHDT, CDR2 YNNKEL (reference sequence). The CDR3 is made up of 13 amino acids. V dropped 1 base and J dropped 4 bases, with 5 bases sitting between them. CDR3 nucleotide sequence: TGTGCCAGCAGCCAAGCGACAGGAAACACCATATATTTT. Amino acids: CASSQATGNTIYF. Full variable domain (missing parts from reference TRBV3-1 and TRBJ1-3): DTAVSQTPKYLVTQMGNDKSIKCEQNLGHDTMYWYKQDSKKFLKIMFSYNNKELIINETVPNRFSPKSPDKAHLNLHINSLELGDSAVYFCASSQATGNTIYFGEGSWLTVV.

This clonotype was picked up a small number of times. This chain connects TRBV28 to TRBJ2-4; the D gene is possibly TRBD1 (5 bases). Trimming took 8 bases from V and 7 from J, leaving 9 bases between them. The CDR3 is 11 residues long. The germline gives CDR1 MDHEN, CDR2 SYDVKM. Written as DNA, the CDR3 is TGTGCCAGCGGGAAGGGGAACATTCAGTACTTC. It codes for CASGKGNIQYF.

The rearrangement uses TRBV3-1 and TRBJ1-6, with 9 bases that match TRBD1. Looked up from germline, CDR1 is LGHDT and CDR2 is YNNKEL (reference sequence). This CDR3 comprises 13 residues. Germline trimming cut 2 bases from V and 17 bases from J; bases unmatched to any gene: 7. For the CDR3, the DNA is TGTGCCAGCAGCCAATGGATCCGGGACAGGGTCCACTTT. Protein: CASSQWIRDRVHF.

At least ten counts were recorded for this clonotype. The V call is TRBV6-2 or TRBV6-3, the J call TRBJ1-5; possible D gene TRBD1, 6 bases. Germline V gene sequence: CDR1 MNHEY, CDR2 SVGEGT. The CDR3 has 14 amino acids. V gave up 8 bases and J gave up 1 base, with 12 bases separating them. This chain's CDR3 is CASGLGGSNQPQHF. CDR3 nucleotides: TGTGCCAGCGGATTAGGGGGGAGCAATCAGCCCCAGCATTTT.